This T cell receptor beta chain was found in a study of T cells in Graves' hyperthyroidism and ophthalmopathy. Study-level findings and limits: In blood, most of the thyroid clonotypes expanded above 0.001 were also present.

Authors of the study amplified TCR beta CDR3 regions from RNA transcripts. HTBI primers were used for first-round RT-PCR of the TCR CDR3. TCRdb independently ran MiXCR on the multiplex PCR reads; one entry per CDR3 protein. The sample has approximately 600,000 distinct CDR3 sequences, around 14% seen once. It was uncontrolled infection, other autoimmune disease, pregnancy or lactation that excluded patients. Diagnoses rested on clinical symptoms, serum thyroxine and TRAb, thyroid ultrasound and orbital computed tomography. It was at first hyperthyroidism diagnosis, before any ophthalmopathy symptoms, that the blood sample was taken. Turning to this clonotype: Antigen unknown.

Germline values: CDR1 DFQATT, CDR2 SNEGSKA (reference sequence). V was trimmed by 8 bases and J by 6 bases, leaving 22 bases between them. The CDR3 is 14 residues long. This clonotype was sampled from a woman in her 30s with Graves' hyperthyroidism that later progressed to Graves' ophthalmopathy. The chain employs TRBV20-1 and TRBJ1-1; a possible D gene is TRBD1 (6 bases). The sample taken for sequencing was blood. The CDR3 nucleotides read TGCAGTCCGGGACAACCGAATAGTTGGCCTGAAGCTTTCTTT. As protein: CSPGQPNSWPEAFF.